This TCR beta chain was recovered during a study of glioma-infiltrating T cells after dendritic cell vaccination. This table comes from immunoSEQ multiplex PCR, and its TCRdb copy is limited to in-frame clones, with some not included. Found here are 91,000 or so clones, 65% to 85% of them singletons; the top ten hold 5.4%. The CDR3 is made up of 15 amino acids. The V gene end was trimmed by 3 bases and the J gene end by 4 bases; junction bases not matched to a gene: 7. CDR1 and CDR2 from the germline V gene are SGHRS and YFSETQ. Time point indicated: after dendritic cell vaccination, including at tumor progression/relapse.

The sequence came from a human donor with glioblastoma. The source was blood, collected after dendritic cell vaccination. The genes are TRBV5-1 and TRBJ2-5; 9 positions match TRBD1. The CDR3 DNA follows: TGCGCCAGCAGCTCCGGGACAGGGATTCGAGAGACCCAGTACTTC. This sequence encodes CASSSGTGIRETQYF.